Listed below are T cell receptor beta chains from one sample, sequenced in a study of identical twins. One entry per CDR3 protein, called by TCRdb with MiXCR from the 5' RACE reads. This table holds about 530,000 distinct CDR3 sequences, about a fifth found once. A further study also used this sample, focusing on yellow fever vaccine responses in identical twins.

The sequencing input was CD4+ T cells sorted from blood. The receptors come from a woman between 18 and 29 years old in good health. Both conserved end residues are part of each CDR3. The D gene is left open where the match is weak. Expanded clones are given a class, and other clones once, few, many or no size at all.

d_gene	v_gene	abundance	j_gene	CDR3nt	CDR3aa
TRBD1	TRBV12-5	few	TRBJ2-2	TGTGCTAGTGCCGACCCCCCGGGACAGAAAGTCGTCCTGAACACCGGGGAGCTGTTTTTT	CASADPPGQKVVLNTGELFF
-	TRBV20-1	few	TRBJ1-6	TGCAGTGCTAGAGATCTCATAGGCTCACCCCTCCACTTT	CSARDLIGSPLHF
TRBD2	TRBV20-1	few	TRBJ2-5	TGCAGTGCTAGAAGCACGGGGGGTGAGACCCAGTACTTC	CSARSTGGETQYF
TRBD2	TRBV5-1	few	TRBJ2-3	TGCGCCAGCAGCCCGGGGACTAGCGGGGGCACAGATACGCAGTATTTT	CASSPGTSGGTDTQYF
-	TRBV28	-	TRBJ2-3	TGTGCCAGCAGTTTGGGTCTGTGGGGCGATACGCAGTATTTT	CASSLGLWGDTQYF
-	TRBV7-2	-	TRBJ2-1	TGTGCCAGCAACCTGGGTGAGCAGTTCTTC	CASNLGEQFF
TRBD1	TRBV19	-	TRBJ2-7	TGTGCCAGTAGTCCCCTTCGGGACAGCTACGAGCAGTACTTC	CASSPLRDSYEQYF
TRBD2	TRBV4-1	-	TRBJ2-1	TGCGCCAGCAGCCAAGAACGGGGACTAGCGGGGAGGTTGGATGAGCAGTTCTTC	CASSQERGLAGRLDEQFF
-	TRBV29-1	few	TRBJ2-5	TGCAGCGGGGGGCAAGAGACCCAGTACTTC	CSGGQETQYF
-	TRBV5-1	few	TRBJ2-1	TGCGCCAGCAGCAAGGACCTTCCGGAGGACGGGCAGTTCTTC	CASSKDLPEDGQFF
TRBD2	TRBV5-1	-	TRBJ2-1	TGCGCCAGCAGCGTTGGGGGGGACGGGAATGAGCAGTTCTTC	CASSVGGDGNEQFF
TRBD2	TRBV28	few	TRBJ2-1	TGTGCCAGCAGTCCACCCTCCGGGACTAGCGGCTACAATGAGCAGTTCTTC	CASSPPSGTSGYNEQFF
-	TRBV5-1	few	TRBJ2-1	TGCGCCAGCAGCCGCGTAGGCTCCTACAATGAGCAGTTCTTC	CASSRVGSYNEQFF
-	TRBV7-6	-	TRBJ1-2	TGTGCCAGCAGCTTAGGGCAGGCCCATGGCTACACCTTC	CASSLGQAHGYTF
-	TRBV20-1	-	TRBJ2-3	TGCAGTGCTAGAGAAAGCCCCACAGATACGCAGTATTTT	CSARESPTDTQYF
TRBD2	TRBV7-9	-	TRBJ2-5	TGTGCCAGCAGCTTAGATGGTAGCGGGGCACAAGAGACCCAGTACTTC	CASSLDGSGAQETQYF
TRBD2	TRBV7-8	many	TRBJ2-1	TGTGCCAGCAGCTTAGCGCTAGCGGGAGTGGCAGTGGGTTACAATGAGCAGTTCTTC	CASSLALAGVAVGYNEQFF
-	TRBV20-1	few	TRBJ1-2	TGCAGTGCTAGATCCGGGAATAATGGCTACACCTTC	CSARSGNNGYTF
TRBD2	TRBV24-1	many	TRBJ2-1	TGTGCCACCAGTGATTCGGACCCAAGACTAGCTGGTGAGCAGTTCTTC	CATSDSDPRLAGEQFF
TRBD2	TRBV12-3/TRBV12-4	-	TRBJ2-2	TGTGCCAGCAGTTTGGGACTAGCTCTCACCGGGGAGCTGTTTTTT	CASSLGLALTGELFF
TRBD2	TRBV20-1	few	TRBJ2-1	TGCAGTGCTTATAGCGGGTGGTCCTACAATGAGCAGTTCTTC	CSAYSGWSYNEQFF
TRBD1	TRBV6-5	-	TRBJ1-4	TGTGCCAGCAGGAGCACAGGGGCACTGTTTTTT	CASRSTGALFF
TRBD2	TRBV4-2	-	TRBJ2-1	TGTGCCAGCAGCCAAGAAACTAGCGGGAGGACTGAGCAGTTCTTC	CASSQETSGRTEQFF
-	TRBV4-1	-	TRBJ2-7	TGCGCCAGCAGCCAAGGCTCCGGGACAAGTACCTACGAGCAGTACTTC	CASSQGSGTSTYEQYF
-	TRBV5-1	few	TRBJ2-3	TGCGCCAGCAGCAACGGACAGCGCTCGGGGGTAGATACGCAGTATTTT	CASSNGQRSGVDTQYF
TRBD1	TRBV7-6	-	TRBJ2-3	TGTGCCAGCAGCAGGGGGCAAACCACAGATACGCAGTATTTT	CASSRGQTTDTQYF
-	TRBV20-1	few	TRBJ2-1	TGCAGTGCTAGAGGCTCCGGGACGGCGGAGGTTGAGCAGTTCTTC	CSARGSGTAEVEQFF
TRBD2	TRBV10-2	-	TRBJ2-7	TGCGCCAGCAGAATAGGCGGGAGAGACGAGCAGTACTTC	CASRIGGRDEQYF
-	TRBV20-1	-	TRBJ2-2	TGCTGTGCTAGAGTTGGCGGGGCGCTGAACACCGGGGAGCTGTTTTTT	CCARVGGALNTGELFF
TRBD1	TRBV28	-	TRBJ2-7	TGTGCCAGCAGACGGACAGGGTTCGAGCAGTACTTC	CASRRTGFEQYF
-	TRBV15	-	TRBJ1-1	TGTGCCACCAGCAGAGAACGGATACCGAACACTGAAGCTTTCTTT	CATSRERIPNTEAFF
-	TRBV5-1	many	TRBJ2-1	TGCGCCAGCAGCTTGGAGGGCAATGAGCAGTTCTTC	CASSLEGNEQFF
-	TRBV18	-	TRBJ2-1	TGTGCCAGCTCACCGACTAGGGGAGGCTACAATGAGCAGTTCTTC	CASSPTRGGYNEQFF
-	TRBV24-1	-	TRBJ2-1	TGTGCCACCAGTGATTTTGGGGTGGGGCAGTTCTTC	CATSDFGVGQFF
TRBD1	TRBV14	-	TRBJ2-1	TGTGCCAGCAGCCGAACCGGGACAGCCATTTCCTACAATGAGCAGTTCTTC	CASSRTGTAISYNEQFF
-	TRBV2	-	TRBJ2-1	TGTGCCAGCAGTATTCTGTATGGGGGGTACAATGAGCAGTTCTTC	CASSILYGGYNEQFF
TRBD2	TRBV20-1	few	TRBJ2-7	TGCAGTGCTAGAGACCCGGGACTAGCGGTCTACGAGCAGTACTTC	CSARDPGLAVYEQYF
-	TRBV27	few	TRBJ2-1	TGTGCCAGCAGATCTGGACATAACTCCTACAATGAGCAGTTCTTC	CASRSGHNSYNEQFF
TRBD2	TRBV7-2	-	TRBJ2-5	TGTGCCAGCAGCTTATGGGAGGGTACCGGAGAGACCCAGTACTTC	CASSLWEGTGETQYF